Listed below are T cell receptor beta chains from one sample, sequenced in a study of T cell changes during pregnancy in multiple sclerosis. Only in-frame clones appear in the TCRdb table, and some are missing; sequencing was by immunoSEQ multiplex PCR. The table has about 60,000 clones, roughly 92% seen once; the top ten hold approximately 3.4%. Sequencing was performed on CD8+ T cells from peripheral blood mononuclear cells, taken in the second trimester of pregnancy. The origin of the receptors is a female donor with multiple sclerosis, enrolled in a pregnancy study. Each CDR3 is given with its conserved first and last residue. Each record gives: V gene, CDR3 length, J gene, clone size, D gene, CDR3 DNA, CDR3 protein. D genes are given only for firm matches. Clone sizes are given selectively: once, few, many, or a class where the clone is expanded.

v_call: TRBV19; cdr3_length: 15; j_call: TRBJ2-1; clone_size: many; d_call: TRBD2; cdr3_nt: TGTGCCAGTAGTATTGGGCTAGCGGGGGGGTCAGAGCAGTTCTTC; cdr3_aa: CASSIGLAGGSEQFF
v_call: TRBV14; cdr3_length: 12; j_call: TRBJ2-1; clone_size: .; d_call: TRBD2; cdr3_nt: TGTGCCAGCGGGCTAGCGGTCAATGAGCAGTTCTTC; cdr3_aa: CASGLAVNEQFF
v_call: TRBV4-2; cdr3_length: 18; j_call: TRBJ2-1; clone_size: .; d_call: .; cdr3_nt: TGTGCCAGCAGCCAAGGCGCGGCCTACCACACAATCGGGAATGAGCAGTTCTTC; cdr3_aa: CASSQGAAYHTIGNEQFF
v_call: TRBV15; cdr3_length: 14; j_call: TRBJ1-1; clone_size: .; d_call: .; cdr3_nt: TGTGCCACCAGCCCATACGGGGGGGCTGGTGAAGCTTTCTTT; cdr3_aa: CATSPYGGAGEAFF
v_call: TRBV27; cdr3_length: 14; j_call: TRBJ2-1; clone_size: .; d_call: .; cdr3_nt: TGTGCCAGCAGTTTAAGGGGTGCCGACAATGAGCAGTTCTTC; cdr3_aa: CASSLRGADNEQFF
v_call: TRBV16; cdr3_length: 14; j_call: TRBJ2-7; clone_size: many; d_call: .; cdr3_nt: TGTGCCAGCAACCTACGCCAGGGATCCTACGAGCAGTACTTC; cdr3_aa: CASNLRQGSYEQYF
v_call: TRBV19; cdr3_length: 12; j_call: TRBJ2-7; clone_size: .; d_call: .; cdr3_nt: TGTGCCAGTAGCCCGGGAGCCTACGAGCAGTACTTC; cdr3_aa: CASSPGAYEQYF
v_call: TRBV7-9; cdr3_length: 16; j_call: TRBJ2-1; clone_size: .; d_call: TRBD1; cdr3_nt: TGTGCCAGCAGCTCACCTCGGGACAGGGGGCGCAATGAGCAGTTCTTC; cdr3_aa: CASSSPRDRGRNEQFF
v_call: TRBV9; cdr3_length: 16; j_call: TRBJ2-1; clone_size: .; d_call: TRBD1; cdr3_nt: TGTGCCAGCAGCGGTGGACAGGCGATCCCAAACAATGAGCAGTTCTTC; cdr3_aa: CASSGGQAIPNNEQFF
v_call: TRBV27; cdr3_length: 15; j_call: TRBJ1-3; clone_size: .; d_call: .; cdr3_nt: TGTGCCAGCAGTTTGGACTCGGGGGGAGGAAACACCATATATTTT; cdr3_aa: CASSLDSGGGNTIYF
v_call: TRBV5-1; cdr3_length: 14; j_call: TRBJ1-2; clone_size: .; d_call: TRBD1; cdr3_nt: TGCGCCAGCAGCTTGGGGACAGGGGCGGAAAGCTACACCTTC; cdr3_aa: CASSLGTGAESYTF
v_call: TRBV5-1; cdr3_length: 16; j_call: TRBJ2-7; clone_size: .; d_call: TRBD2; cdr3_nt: TGCGCCAGCAGCTTGGCCCCAACTAGCGGGGCCTACGAGCAGTACTTC; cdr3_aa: CASSLAPTSGAYEQYF
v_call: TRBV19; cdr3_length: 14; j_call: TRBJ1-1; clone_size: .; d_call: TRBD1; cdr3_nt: TGTGCCAGTAGTTTTGGGACAGTGAACACTGAAGCTTTCTTT; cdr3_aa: CASSFGTVNTEAFF
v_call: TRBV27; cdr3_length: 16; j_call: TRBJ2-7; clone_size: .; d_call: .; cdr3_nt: TGTGCCAGCACCTCTTTCGGGCTGGCGGAGGGAATCGAGCAGTACTTC; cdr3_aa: CASTSFGLAEGIEQYF
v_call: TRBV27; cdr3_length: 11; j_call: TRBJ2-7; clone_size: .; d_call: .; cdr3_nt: TGTGCCAGCAGTTCCTCCTCCGAGCAGTACTTC; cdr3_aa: CASSSSSEQYF
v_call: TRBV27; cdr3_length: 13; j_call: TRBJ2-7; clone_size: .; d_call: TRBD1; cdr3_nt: TGTGCCAGCGGATCAACAGGGGTCTACGAGCAGTACTTC; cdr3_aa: CASGSTGVYEQYF
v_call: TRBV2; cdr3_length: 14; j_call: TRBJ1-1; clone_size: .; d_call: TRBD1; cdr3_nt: TGTGCCAGCACACTGGACAGGGATTACACTGAAGCTTTCTTT; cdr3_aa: CASTLDRDYTEAFF
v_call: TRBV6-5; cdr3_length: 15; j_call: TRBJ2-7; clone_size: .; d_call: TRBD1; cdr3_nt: TGTGCCAGCAGCACCCGGGGCAGGGGGCTACACGAGCAGTACTTC; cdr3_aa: CASSTRGRGLHEQYF
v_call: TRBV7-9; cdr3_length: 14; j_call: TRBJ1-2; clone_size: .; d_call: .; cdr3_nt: TGTGCCAGCAGCTCTTTACAGGATTACTATGGCTACACCTTC; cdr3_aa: CASSSLQDYYGYTF
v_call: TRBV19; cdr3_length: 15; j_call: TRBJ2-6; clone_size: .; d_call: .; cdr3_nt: TGTGCCACGGGACTCTTGCCATCTGGGGCCAACGTCCTGACTTTC; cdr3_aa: CATGLLPSGANVLTF
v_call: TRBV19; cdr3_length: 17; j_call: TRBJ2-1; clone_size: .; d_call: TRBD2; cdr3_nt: TGTGCCAGTAGTCTCGGAATCGGGGGGAGCTCCTACAATGAGCAGTTCTTC; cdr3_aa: CASSLGIGGSSYNEQFF
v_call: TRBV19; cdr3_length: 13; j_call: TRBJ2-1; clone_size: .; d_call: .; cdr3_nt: TGTGCCAGTAGTATGGGCAGCTACAATGAGCAGTTCTTC; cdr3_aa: CASSMGSYNEQFF
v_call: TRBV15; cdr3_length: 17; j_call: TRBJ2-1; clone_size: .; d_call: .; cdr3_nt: TGTGCCACCAGCAGAGATAAAAGCCAACTTAGCCTTGGGGAGCAGTTCTTC; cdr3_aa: CATSRDKSQLSLGEQFF
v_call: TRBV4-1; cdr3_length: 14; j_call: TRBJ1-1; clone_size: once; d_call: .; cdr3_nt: TGCGCCAGCAGCCAAGTGGGGCAGCGCACTGAAGCTTTCTTT; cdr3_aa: CASSQVGQRTEAFF
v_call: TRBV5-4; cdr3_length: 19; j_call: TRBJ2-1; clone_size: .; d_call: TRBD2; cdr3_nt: TGTGCCAGCAGCTTTCTAGCGGGAGTATTGGGGGGCTCCTACAATGAGCAGTTCTTC; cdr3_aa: CASSFLAGVLGGSYNEQFF
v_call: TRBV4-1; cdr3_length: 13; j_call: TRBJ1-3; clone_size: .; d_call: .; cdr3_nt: TGCGCCAGCAGCCGAAAGCTAGAAAACACCATATATTTT; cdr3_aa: CASSRKLENTIYF
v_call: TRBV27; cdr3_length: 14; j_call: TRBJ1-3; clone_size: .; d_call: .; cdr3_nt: TGTGCCAGCAGTCCTACAGGGCCAGGAAACACCATATATTTT; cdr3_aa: CASSPTGPGNTIYF
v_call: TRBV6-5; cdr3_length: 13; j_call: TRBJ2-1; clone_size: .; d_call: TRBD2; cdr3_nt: TGTGCCAGCAGTTTAGCGGGGTGGGGGGAGCAGTTCTTC; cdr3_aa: CASSLAGWGEQFF
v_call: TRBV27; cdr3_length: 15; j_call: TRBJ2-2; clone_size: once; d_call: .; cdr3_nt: TGTGCCAGCAGTTGGGACTCCCCGAACACCGGGGAGCTGTTTTTT; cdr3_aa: CASSWDSPNTGELFF
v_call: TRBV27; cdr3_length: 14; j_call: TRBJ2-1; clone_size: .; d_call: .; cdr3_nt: TGTGCCAGCAGTTTATGGCGGTCGCACAATGAGCAGTTCTTC; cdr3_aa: CASSLWRSHNEQFF
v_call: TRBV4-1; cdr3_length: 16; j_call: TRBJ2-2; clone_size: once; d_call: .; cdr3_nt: TGCGCCAGCAGCCAAAGTCTTACGGTGGACACCGGGGAGCTGTTTTTT; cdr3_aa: CASSQSLTVDTGELFF
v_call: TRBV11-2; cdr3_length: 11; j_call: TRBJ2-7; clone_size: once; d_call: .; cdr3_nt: TGTGCCAGCAGCTATCCACGGGAGCAGTACTTC; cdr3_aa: CASSYPREQYF
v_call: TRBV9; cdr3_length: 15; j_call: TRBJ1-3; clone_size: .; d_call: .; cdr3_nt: TGTGCCAGCAGCGTAGGCGGAGGGCTCGGAAACACCATATATTTT; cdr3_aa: CASSVGGGLGNTIYF
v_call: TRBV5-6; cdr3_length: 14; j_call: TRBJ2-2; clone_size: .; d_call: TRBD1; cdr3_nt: TGTGCCAGCAGCGTCGGGACAGGGGGCGGGGAGCTGTTTTTT; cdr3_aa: CASSVGTGGGELFF
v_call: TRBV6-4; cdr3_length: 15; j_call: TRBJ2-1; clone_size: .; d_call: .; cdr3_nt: TGTGCCAGCAGTCTCGTCGGGGGCTCCTACAATGAGCAGTTCTTC; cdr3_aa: CASSLVGGSYNEQFF